The rows below give T cell receptor beta chains drawn from one sample of a study of CD8+ T cells in alopecia areata. The assay was immunoSEQ multiplex PCR, and TCRdb's table has in-frame clones only and misses some. The top ten clones hold around 20% of a sample with some 130,000 clones, 49% of them seen once. The sample in question was CD8+ T cells sorted from blood, obtained at week 0. All receptors derive from a human donor with alopecia areata. The CDR3 runs from the conserved cysteine through the conserved F or W.

j_gene: TRBJ2-6
v_gene: TRBV5-4
len: 16
CDR3aa: CASSLLGTSGANVLTF

j_gene: TRBJ2-7
v_gene: TRBV30
len: 12
CDR3aa: CAWSVVPHEQYF

j_gene: TRBJ1-2
v_gene: TRBV15
len: 14
CDR3aa: CATTQQVANYGYTF

j_gene: TRBJ2-7
v_gene: TRBV7-9
len: 16
CDR3aa: CASSPRTGQATYEQYF

j_gene: TRBJ2-3
v_gene: TRBV13
len: 14
CDR3aa: CASSLYRAPDTQYF

j_gene: TRBJ2-5
v_gene: TRBV2
len: 17
CDR3aa: CASSVRAGGSYQETQYF

j_gene: TRBJ1-5
v_gene: TRBV27
len: 14
CDR3aa: CASSLNRNNQPQHF

j_gene: TRBJ2-3
v_gene: TRBV30
len: 14
CDR3aa: CAWRGSGAPDTQYF

j_gene: TRBJ1-1
v_gene: TRBV4-1
len: 18
CDR3aa: CASSLRDRVRKVNTEAFF

j_gene: TRBJ2-7
v_gene: TRBV13
len: 12
CDR3aa: CASSVGSYEQYF

j_gene: TRBJ2-2
v_gene: TRBV5-6
len: 15
CDR3aa: CASSSPDSVTGELFF

j_gene: TRBJ2-1
v_gene: TRBV29-1
len: 15
CDR3aa: CSVEDLVAGADEQFF

j_gene: TRBJ2-3
v_gene: TRBV7-8
len: 14
CDR3aa: CASSPRGAPDTQYF

j_gene: TRBJ2-7
v_gene: TRBV9
len: 14
CDR3aa: CASSPQDRAYEQYF

j_gene: TRBJ1-2
v_gene: TRBV30
len: 16
CDR3aa: CAWSGGLTLAHYGYTF

j_gene: TRBJ2-7
v_gene: TRBV11-2
len: 14
CDR3aa: CASSLGDRAYEQYF

j_gene: TRBJ2-5
v_gene: TRBV4-3
len: 17
CDR3aa: CASSVRLAGFSQETQYF